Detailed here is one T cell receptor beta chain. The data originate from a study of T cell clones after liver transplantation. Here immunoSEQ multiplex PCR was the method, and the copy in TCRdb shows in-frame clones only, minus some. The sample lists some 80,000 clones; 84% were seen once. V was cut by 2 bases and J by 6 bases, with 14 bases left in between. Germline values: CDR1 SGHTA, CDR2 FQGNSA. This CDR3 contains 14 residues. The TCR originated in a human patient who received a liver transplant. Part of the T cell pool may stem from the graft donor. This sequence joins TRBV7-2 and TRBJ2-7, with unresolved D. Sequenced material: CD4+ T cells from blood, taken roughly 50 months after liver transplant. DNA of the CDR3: TGTGCCAGCAGCTTACAGACCTCCCGCCCCGAGCAGTACTTC. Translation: CASSLQTSRPEQYF.